This T cell receptor beta chain is drawn from a study of blood T cell repertoires in COVID-19. V trimming: 5 bases; J trimming: 8 bases; junction bases outside the gene matches: 11. The CDR3 totals 15 residues. Looked up from germline, CDR1 is GTSNPN and CDR2 is SVGIG (reference sequence). Libraries were prepared by immunoSEQ multiplex PCR; TCRdb keeps only in-frame clonotypes and omits some of them. This sample carries 110,000 to 150,000 clones, 82% of them seen once, and the ten largest clones take less than 5%. Sample: peripheral blood. The sequence was collected from a woman older than 75 with acute or convalescent COVID-19. The chain couples TRBV30 to TRBJ1-6, with 8 nucleotides matching TRBD1. CDR3 DNA sequence: TGTGCCTGGGGACAGGGTGTTGGTCAACATTCACCCCTCCACTTT. Amino acid sequence: CAWGQGVGQHSPLHF.